This paragraph reports one T cell receptor (beta chain). What it recognizes is unknown. The data originate from a study of cytomegalovirus exposure and HLA in healthy donors. Whole-study results and caveats: TRBV6-2, TRBV6-3 and some other V segments were excluded as indistinguishable. About 87% or about 30% of the time was how often most TCR beta V segments were productive, according to an earlier analysis. What TCR beta sequences reportedly achieved was accurate prediction of HLA-A and HLA-B alleles in most subjects. In a later analysis, a genetic analysis reported fewer productive-TCR N-insertions in an Asian-associated ancestry cluster than the cohort average.

Germline assignment: CDR1 MNHEY and CDR2 SMNVEV (reference sequence). The CDR3 is made up of 15 amino acids. Losses at the gene ends were 5 bases for V and 3 bases for J; bases not matched to a gene: 6. The PCR had 60 Vbeta and 13 Jbeta primers. Sequenced by immunoSEQ multiplex PCR; TCRdb stores in-frame clones only, minus some. Found here are about 140,000 clones, about 82% of them singletons; the top ten hold roughly 3.5%. The chain combines TRBV27 with TRBJ2-5, with 10 bases lining up with TRBD1. Sequenced material: PBMCs. The source of this sequence is a male donor in good health and CMV-seronegative. The CDR3 loop is CASSDRDRGKETQYF. The CDR3, as DNA: TGTGCCAGCAGTGATAGGGACAGGGGAAAAGAGACCCAGTACTTC.